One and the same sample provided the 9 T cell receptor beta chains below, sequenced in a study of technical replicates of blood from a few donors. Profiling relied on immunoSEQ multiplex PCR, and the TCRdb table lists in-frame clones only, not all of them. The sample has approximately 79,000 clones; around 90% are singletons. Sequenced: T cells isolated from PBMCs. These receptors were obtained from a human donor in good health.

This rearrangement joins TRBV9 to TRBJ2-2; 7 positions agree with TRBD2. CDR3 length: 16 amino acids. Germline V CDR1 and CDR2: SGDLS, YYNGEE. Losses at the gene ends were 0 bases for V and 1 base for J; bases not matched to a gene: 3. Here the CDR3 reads CASSVVLAENTGELFF. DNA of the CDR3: TGTGCCAGCAGCGTAGTCCTAGCGGAGAACACCGGGGAGCTGTTTTTT.

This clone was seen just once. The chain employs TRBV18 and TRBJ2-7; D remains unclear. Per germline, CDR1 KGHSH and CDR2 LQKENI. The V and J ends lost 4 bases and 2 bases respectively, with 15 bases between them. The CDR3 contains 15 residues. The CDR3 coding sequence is TGTGCCAGCTCACACGGTTTTTCTACCGCCTACGAGCAGTACTTC. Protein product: CASSHGFSTAYEQYF. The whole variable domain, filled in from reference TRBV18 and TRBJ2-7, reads NAGVMQNPRHLVRRRGQEARLRCSPMKGHSHVYWYRQLPEEGLKFMVYLQKENIIDESGMPKERFSAEFPKEGPSILRIQQVVRGDSAAYFCASSHGFSTAYEQYFGPGTRLTVT.

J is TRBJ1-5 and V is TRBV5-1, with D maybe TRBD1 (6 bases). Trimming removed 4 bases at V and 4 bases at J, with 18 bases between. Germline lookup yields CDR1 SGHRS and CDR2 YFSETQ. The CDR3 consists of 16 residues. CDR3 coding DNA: TGCGCCAGCAGCCTGATCGGGGGGCGCAAAAATCAGCCCCAGCATTTT. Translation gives CASSLIGGRKNQPQHF.

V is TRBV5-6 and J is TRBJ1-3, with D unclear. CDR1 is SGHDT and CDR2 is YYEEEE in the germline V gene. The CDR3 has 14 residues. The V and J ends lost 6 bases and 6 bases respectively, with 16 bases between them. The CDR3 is CASILSGSINTIYF. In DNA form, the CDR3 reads TGTGCCAGCATCCTATCGGGATCTATAAACACCATATATTTT.

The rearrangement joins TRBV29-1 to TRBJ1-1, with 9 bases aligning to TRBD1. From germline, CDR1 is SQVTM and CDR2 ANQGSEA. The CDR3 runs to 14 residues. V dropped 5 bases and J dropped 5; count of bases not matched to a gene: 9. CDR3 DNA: TGCAGCGTTCACCGGGACAGGGATTGGACTGAAGCTTTCTTT. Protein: CSVHRDRDWTEAFF.

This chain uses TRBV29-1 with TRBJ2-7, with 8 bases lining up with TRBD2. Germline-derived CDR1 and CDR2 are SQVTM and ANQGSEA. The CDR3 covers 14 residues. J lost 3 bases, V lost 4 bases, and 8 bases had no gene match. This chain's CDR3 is CSVVTRGGGYEQYF. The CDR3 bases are TGCAGCGTTGTTACACGGGGGGGAGGCTACGAGCAGTACTTC.

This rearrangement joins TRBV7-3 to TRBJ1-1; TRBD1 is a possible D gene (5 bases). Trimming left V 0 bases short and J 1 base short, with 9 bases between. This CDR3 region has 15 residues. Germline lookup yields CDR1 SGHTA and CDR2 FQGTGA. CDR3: CASSLTAGQNTEAFF. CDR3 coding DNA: TGTGCCAGCAGCTTAACGGCAGGACAGAACACTGAAGCTTTCTTT.

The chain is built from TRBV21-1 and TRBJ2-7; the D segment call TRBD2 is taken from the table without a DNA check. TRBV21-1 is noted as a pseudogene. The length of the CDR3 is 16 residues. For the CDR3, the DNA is TGTGCCAGCAGCAACGCTCCTAGGGAGGGCTCCTACGAGCAGTACTTC. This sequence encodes CASSNAPREGSYEQYF.

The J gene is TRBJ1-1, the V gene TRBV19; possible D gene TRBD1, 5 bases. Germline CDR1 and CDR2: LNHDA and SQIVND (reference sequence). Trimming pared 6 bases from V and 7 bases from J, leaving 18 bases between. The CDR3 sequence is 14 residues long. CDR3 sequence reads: CASRRRAGGGEAFF. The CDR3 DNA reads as TGTGCCAGTAGGCGGAGGGCGGGGGGAGGTGAAGCTTTCTTT.